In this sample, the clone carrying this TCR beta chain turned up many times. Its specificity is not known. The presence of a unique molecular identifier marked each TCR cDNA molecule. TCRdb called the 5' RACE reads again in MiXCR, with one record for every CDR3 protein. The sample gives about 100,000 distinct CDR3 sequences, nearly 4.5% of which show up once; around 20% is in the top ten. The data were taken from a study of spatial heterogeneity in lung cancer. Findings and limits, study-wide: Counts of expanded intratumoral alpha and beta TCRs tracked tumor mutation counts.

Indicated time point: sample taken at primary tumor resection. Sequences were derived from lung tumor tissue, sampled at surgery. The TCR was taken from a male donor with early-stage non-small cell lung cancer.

Here the CDR3 reads CASSLGVGSGEQFF. The CDR3 DNA follows: TGTGCCAGCAGCTTAGGGGTGGGGTCCGGTGAGCAGTTCTTC. This chain uses TRBV7-2 with TRBJ2-1; D is ambiguous. CDR1 is SGHTA, CDR2 FQGNSA, per germline. The CDR3 loop spans 14 amino acids. Trimming took off 1 base at V and 9 bases at J, with 13 bases between the two ends.